This passage covers 8 T cell receptor beta chains from one sample sequenced in a study of T-cell reconstitution after alpha-beta-depleted transplantation in children. Preparation of the TCRbeta library used unique molecular identifiers. TCRdb reprocessed the PCR reads with MiXCR, giving one entry per CDR3 protein. This table holds 55,000 to 85,000 distinct CDR3 sequences, approximately 11% found once. Sequences were derived from PBMCs, sampled before TCRalphabeta/CD19-depleted stem cell transplant. The source of these receptors is a boy younger than 18 with acute myeloid leukemia, due to receive a stem cell transplant.

This clonotype was seen at least ten times. The chain couples TRBV11-2 to TRBJ2-2; TRBD2 agrees at 7 bases. V was pared by 6 bases and J by 7 bases, with 23 bases of the junction left unmatched. The CDR3 has 19 amino acids. The V gene's germline CDR1 is SGHAT and CDR2 FQNNGV. CDR3 nucleotides: TGTGCCAGCAGAAACCGGGCAGGATTGGCGGGAGTAGTCGTCGGGGAGCTGTTTTTT. This sequence encodes CASRNRAGLAGVVVGELFF.

This clonotype was counted ten times or more. The chain links TRBV7-2 to TRBJ2-7, with 8 bases fitting TRBD2. The CDR3 runs to 15 residues. J lost 3 bases, V lost 5 bases, and 9 bases had no gene match. Looked up from germline, CDR1 is SGHTA and CDR2 is FQGNSA. The DNA for the CDR3 is TGTGCCAGCAGCCTTAGCGGGACGCCCGACTACGAGCAGTACTTC. Translating gives CASSLSGTPDYEQYF.

The table lists this clonotype with many counts. The chain employs TRBV12-3 or TRBV12-4 and TRBJ1-2; D might be TRBD1 (6 bases). V was trimmed by 0 bases and J by 2 bases, leaving 10 bases between them. This CDR3 contains 15 residues. CDR3 residues: CASSLAGGRNYGYTF. The CDR3, as DNA: TGTGCCAGCAGTTTAGCCGGGGGGCGAAACTATGGCTACACCTTC.

The chain combines TRBV12-3 or TRBV12-4 with TRBJ1-1, with D possibly being TRBD1 (5 bases). The V end lost 4 bases, the J end lost 0 bases, and 24 bases lay between the germline ends. The CDR3 is 19 residues long. The CDR3 reads CASSWFGGARGLLNTEAFF. CDR3 bases: TGTGCCAGCAGTTGGTTTGGCGGGGCACGGGGCCTCTTGAACACTGAAGCTTTCTTT.

This clonotype was observed at least ten times. The chain couples TRBV27 to TRBJ1-2; D remains unclear. CDR1 MNHEY and CDR2 SMNVEV come from the germline V gene (reference sequence). The CDR3 sequence is 14 residues long. V lost 8 bases to trimming and J lost 4 bases, with 17 bases between them. This CDR3 is CASRRFQPGYGYTF. CDR3 nucleotides: TGTGCCAGCCGTAGGTTCCAGCCGGGCTATGGCTACACCTTC.

This clonotype has a handful of counts. The chain is built from TRBV19 and TRBJ1-5, with D possibly matching TRBD1 (6 bases). Deletions cut 7 bases from V and 6 bases from J, with 10 bases between. The CDR3 runs 12 residues. Germline V gene data show CDR1 as LNHDA and CDR2 as SQIVND (reference sequence). The chain's CDR3 is CASTRGLQPQHF. CDR3 DNA sequence: TGTGCCAGTACCAGGGGCCTTCAGCCCCAGCATTTT. Combining the CDR3 with reference TRBV19 and TRBJ1-5 gives the whole variable domain DGGITQSPKYLFRKEGQNVTLSCEQNLNHDAMYWYRQDPGQGLRLIYYSQIVNDFQKGDIAEGYSVSREKKESFPLTVTSAQKNPTAFYLCASTRGLQPQHFGDGTRLSIL.

This clonotype was seen at least ten times. J is TRBJ2-6 and V is TRBV18, with TRBD2 matching 7 bases. The CDR3 is made up of 19 amino acids. After removal of 3 bases from V and 0 bases from J, the junction contained 11 bases not matched to a gene. Germline CDR1 reads KGHSH; CDR2 reads LQKENI. The CDR3 sequence is CASSPLRGAGSSGANVLTF. The DNA of the CDR3 is TGTGCCAGCTCACCGCTACGAGGAGCGGGGTCCTCTGGGGCCAACGTCCTGACTTTC.

This clonotype appeared a few times. V gene TRBV6-4 combines with J gene TRBJ2-5; a possible D gene is TRBD1 (5 bases). CDR1 is MRHNA and CDR2 is SNTAGT in the germline V gene. V was clipped by 0 bases and J by 4 bases, with 9 bases between them. The CDR3 loop spans 14 amino acids. The CDR3 sequence is CASSDSPGSETQYF. The CDR3 DNA follows: TGTGCCAGCAGTGACTCGCCAGGGTCAGAGACCCAGTACTTC.